A selection of T cell receptor beta chains follows, all from one sample in a study of blood T cell repertoires in COVID-19. Sequencing used immunoSEQ multiplex PCR; TCRdb keeps in-frame clones, though not all of them. The table shows 45,000 to 60,000 clones, with roughly 83% occurring only once. Specimen: peripheral blood. These receptors were collected from a man in his fifties with acute or convalescent COVID-19. The CDR3 runs from the conserved cysteine through the conserved F or W.

v_gene,j_gene,CDR3aa
TRBV9,TRBJ1-4,CASSVAAGQTNEKLFF
TRBV6-5,TRBJ1-3,CASAQRDRVGNTIYF
TRBV29-1,TRBJ1-4,CSGTQGGSEKLFF
TRBV3-1/TRBV3-2,TRBJ2-2,CASSQGPREETGELFF
TRBV2,TRBJ1-1,CASSEGSMNTEAFF
TRBV19,TRBJ1-5,CASSTDNEGQPQHF
TRBV13,TRBJ1-1,CASSLPVASTTEAFF
TRBV5-5,TRBJ2-7,CASSARSGARTPEQYF
TRBV5-1,TRBJ2-1,CASSSLAGSTYNEQFF
TRBV10-2,TRBJ2-1,CASRRDRGHEQFF
TRBV12-3/TRBV12-4,TRBJ2-3,CASSQSTDTQYF
TRBV6-6,TRBJ1-3,CASSFKAGGSGNTIYF
TRBV7-9,TRBJ1-1,CASSLDFEAFF
TRBV21-1,TRBJ2-1,CASSKRSSNEQFF
TRBV4-1,TRBJ1-3,CASSQEDPRGTGNTIYF
TRBV28,TRBJ1-2,CASGEEPNYGYTF
TRBV7-8,TRBJ2-5,CASSLDSQETQYF
TRBV6-1,TRBJ2-7,CASNDQGGQVSYEQYF
TRBV10-3,TRBJ1-3,CAIGGQGNTIYF
TRBV7-9,TRBJ1-4,CASSSDRLEPTNEKLFF
TRBV12-5,TRBJ1-2,CASGQGFGYGYTF
TRBV7-9,TRBJ1-5,CASSLTEVSNQPQHF
TRBV12-2,TRBJ2-5,CASRLLGGETQYF
TRBV6-5,TRBJ1-4,CASRGNVVGEKLFF
TRBV5-1,TRBJ1-1,CASSLPITGSPEAFF
TRBV24-1,TRBJ2-3,CATSETSGRAQDTQYF
TRBV7-6,TRBJ1-3,CATSDRASGNTIYF
TRBV20-1,TRBJ2-7,CSASDQGEGHEQYF
TRBV6-2/TRBV6-3,TRBJ2-7,CASSYPRTGTSYEQYF
TRBV19,TRBJ2-5,CASSTPRQGMETQYF
TRBV6-2/TRBV6-3,TRBJ2-7,CASSRPGQGYEQYF
TRBV28,TRBJ2-7,CASSPGTGGYEQYF
TRBV7-8,TRBJ1-1,CASSFVGNTEAFF
TRBV28,TRBJ2-3,CASSYTSGDPTDTQYF
TRBV29-1,TRBJ2-3,CSVLQGTDTQYF
TRBV28,TRBJ1-3,CASSLPGQEGSGNTIYF
TRBV6-5,TRBJ1-6,CASSRDRSDSPLHF
TRBV3-1/TRBV3-2,TRBJ1-6,CASSLGQANSPLHF
TRBV29-1,TRBJ2-3,CSVEDPGGRGLDTQYF
TRBV3-1/TRBV3-2,TRBJ2-2,CASSPYSTGELFF
TRBV5-8,TRBJ1-3,CASSPSGRAGNTIYF
TRBV6-6,TRBJ2-5,CASRTGTGAQETQYF
TRBV19,TRBJ2-7,CASSKRDRDYEQYF
TRBV5-1,TRBJ1-4,CASSLDGEFGEKLFF
TRBV6-5,TRBJ1-1,CASSHRGGVATEAFF
TRBV5-1,TRBJ2-7,CASSLGGTASSYEQYF
TRBV28,TRBJ2-5,CASSPQGSPAQETQYF